This TCR beta chain was recorded in a study of blood T cell repertoires in COVID-19 (dated by TCRdb to 2018 to 2021). Notes on the research overall: Samples from collaborators originated in the United States, Italy and Spain and spanned both the acute and convalescent phases of COVID-19. The material from the prospective study consisted of cDNA or gDNA derived from T cells, B-cell-depleted T cells, or PBMCs. Subjects who had been exposed to COVID-19, were actively infected with it, or had recovered from it provided the deeply sampled blood TCRbeta repertoires that made up the dataset. A freely available public database, intended as a resource for researchers studying the immune response to SARS-CoV-2, is where the repertoires were released. The samples were drawn from two sources: the first 160 participants of the ongoing ImmuneRACE study, and 1,000 to 1,500 subjects contributed by 6 global collaborators. Nearly every sample came with metadata listing a de-identified subject ID, COVID-19 status, age in years and sex. HLA class I and class II types, where available, came from metadata supplied by the sample provider rather than from assay-based typing.

TCRbeta CDR3 regions were amplified from genomic DNA by means of the immunoSEQ Assay, a bias-controlled multiplex PCR. The authors processed their data as follows. Within the assay, amplification of reference gene primers was used to estimate how many nucleated cells each sample contained. Sequence reads were collapsed and filtered to measure the absolute abundance of every unique TCRbeta CDR3 rearrangement. Productive Simpson clonality was computed per sample as the square root of Simpson's diversity index over productive rearrangements. Imported from immuneACCESS, the table was reduced by TCRdb to in-frame sequences with V and J called. These copies leave out some clones; in studies compared against another copy, an unresolved V gene accounts for under half, and the cause of the remainder is not known. That table is the source of V, J and clone size, and D and trimming were worked out from the DNA. The sample records roughly 100,000 clones, 91% of which are singletons. The top ten clones comprise roughly 4.2% of the sample.

Unmatched junction bases come to 5, with V trimmed by 5 bases and J by 5 bases. As encoded in the germline V gene (reference sequence), CDR1 is LNHDA while CDR2 is SQIVND. The CDR3 contains 14 residues, cysteine and phenylalanine counted. The kept DNA is CDR3 alone, 42 bases in frame from the first base. Overall study results and their limits: The amount of clinical and demographic metadata varied by source and participant and was provided uncurated.

Note on this clone: Which antigen it targets is not known. No base quality information exists; no much larger clone differs at one position.

Whole blood was collected in K2EDTA tubes by collaborating institutions according to the institutions' own protocols. For TCRbeta analysis, collaborator samples were shipped as frozen whole blood, as isolated PBMCs, or as DNA extracted from either sample type. The sequence derives from a man aged 18 to 35 with acute or convalescent COVID-19. The V and J genes are TRBV19 and TRBJ2-1, with 8 bases aligning to TRBD2. The material sequenced was peripheral blood. The CDR3 sequence is CASSPGLVNNEQFF. The sequenced DNA is TGTGCCAGTAGTCCGGGACTAGTTAACAATGAGCAGTTCTTC.